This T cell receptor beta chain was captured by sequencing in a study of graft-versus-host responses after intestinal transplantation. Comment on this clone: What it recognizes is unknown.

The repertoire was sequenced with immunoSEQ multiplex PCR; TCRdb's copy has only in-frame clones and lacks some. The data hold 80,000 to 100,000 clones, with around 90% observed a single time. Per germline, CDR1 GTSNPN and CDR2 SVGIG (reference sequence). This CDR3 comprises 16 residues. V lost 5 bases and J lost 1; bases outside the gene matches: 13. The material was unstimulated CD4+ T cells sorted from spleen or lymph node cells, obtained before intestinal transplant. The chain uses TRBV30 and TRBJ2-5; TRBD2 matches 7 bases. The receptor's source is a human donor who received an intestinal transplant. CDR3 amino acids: CAWESGLTSVQETQYF. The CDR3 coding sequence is TGTGCCTGGGAGTCCGGATTAACTAGCGTCCAAGAGACCCAGTACTTC.